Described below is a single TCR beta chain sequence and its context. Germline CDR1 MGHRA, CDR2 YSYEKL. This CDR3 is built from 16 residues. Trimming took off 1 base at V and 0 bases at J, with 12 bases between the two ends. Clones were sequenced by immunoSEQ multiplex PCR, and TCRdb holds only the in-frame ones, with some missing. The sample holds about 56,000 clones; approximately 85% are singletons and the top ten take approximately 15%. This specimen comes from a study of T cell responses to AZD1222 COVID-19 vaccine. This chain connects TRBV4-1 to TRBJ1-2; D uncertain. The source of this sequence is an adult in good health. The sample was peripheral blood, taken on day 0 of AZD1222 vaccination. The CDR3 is CASSQVIQQANYGYTF. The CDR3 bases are TGCGCCAGCAGCCAAGTTATACAGCAAGCTAACTATGGCTACACCTTC.